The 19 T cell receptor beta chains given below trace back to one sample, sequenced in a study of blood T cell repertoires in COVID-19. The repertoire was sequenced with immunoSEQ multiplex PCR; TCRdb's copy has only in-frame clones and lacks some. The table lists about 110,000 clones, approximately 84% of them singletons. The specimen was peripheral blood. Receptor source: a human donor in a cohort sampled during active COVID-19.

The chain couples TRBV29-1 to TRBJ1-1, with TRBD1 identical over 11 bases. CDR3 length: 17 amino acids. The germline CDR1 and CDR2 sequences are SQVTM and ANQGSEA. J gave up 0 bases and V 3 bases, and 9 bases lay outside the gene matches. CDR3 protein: CSVDSWTGGLMNTEAFF. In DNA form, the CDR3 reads TGCAGCGTTGATAGTTGGACAGGGGGCCTTATGAACACTGAAGCTTTCTTT.

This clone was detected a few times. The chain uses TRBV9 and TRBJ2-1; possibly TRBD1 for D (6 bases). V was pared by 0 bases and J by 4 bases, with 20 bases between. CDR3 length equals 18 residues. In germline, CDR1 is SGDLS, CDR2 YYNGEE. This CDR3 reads CASSVGITGTLRYNEQFF. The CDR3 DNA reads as TGTGCCAGCAGCGTAGGCATTACCGGGACACTGAGATACAATGAGCAGTTCTTC.

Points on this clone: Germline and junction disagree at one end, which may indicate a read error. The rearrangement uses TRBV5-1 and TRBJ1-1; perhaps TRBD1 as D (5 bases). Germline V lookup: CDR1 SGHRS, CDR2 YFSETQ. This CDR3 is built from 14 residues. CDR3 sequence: CASSLGQFNTEAFF. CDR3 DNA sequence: TGCGCCAGCAGTTTGGGGCAATTTAACACTGAAGCTTTCTTT.

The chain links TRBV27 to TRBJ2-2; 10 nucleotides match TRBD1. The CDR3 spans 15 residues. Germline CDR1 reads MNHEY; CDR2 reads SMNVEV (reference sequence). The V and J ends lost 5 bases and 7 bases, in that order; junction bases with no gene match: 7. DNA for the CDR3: TGTGCCAGCAGTCCGGGGACAGGGGTGGGCGGGGAGCTGTTTTTT. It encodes CASSPGTGVGGELFF.

CDR3 amino acids: CASSPGTGGFDEQFF. As DNA, the CDR3 is TGCGCCAGCAGCCCCGGGACAGGGGGTTTTGATGAGCAGTTCTTC. This chain uses TRBV5-1 with TRBJ2-1; TRBD1 matches 11 bases. Germline V CDR1 and CDR2: SGHRS, YFSETQ. The V gene end was trimmed by 4 bases and the J gene end by 8 bases; junction bases not matched to a gene: 8. This CDR3 region has 15 residues.

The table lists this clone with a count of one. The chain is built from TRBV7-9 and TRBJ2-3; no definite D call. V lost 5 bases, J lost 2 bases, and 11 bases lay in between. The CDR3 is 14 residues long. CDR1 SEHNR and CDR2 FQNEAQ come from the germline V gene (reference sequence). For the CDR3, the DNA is TGTGCCAGCAGCCTATTGTCCCCCACAGATACGCAGTATTTT. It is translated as CASSLLSPTDTQYF. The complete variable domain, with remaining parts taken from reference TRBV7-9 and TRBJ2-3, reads DTGVSQNPRHKITKRGQNVTFRCDPISEHNRLYWYRQTLGQGPEFLTYFQNEAQLEKSRLLSDRFSAERPKGSFSTLEIQRTEQGDSAMYLCASSLLSPTDTQYFGPGTRLTVL.

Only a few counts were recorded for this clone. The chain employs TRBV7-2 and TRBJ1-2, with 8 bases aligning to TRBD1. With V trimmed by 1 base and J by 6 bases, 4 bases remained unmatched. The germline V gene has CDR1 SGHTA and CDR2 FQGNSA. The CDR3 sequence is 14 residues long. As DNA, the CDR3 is TGTGCCAGCAGCTTAGGGGGGGGACAGGATGGCTACACCTTC. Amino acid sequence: CASSLGGGQDGYTF. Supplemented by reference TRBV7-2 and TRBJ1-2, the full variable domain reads GAGVSQSPSNKVTEKGKDVELRCDPISGHTALYWYRQSLGQGLEFLIYFQGNSAPDKSGLPSDRFSAERTGGSVSTLTIQRTQQEDSAVYLCASSLGGGQDGYTFGSGTRLTVV.

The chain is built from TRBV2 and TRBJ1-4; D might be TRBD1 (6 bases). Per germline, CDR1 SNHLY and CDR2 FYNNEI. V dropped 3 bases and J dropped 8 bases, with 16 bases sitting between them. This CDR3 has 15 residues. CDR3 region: CASSDRGGSGEKLFF. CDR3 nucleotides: TGTGCCAGCAGTGATCGGGGGGGCTCTGGCGAAAAACTGTTTTTT. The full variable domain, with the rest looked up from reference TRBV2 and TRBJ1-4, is EPEVTQTPSHQVTQMGQEVILRCVPISNHLYFYWYRQILGQKVEFLVSFYNNEISEKSEIFDDQFSVERPDGSNFTLKIRSTKLEDSAMYFCASSDRGGSGEKLFFGSGTQLSVL.

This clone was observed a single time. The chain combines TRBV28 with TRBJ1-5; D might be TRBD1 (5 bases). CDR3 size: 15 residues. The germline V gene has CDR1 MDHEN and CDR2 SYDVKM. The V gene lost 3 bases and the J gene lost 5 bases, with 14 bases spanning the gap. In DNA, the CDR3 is TGTGCCAGCAGTTTCGCGGGGCAGGCCGATCAGCCCCAGCATTTT. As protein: CASSFAGQADQPQHF.

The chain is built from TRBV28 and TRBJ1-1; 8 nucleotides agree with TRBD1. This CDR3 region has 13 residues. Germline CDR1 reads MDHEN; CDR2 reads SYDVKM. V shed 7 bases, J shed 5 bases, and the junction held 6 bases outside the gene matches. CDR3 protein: CASIWTGNTEAFF. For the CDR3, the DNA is TGTGCCAGCATATGGACAGGGAATACTGAAGCTTTCTTT.

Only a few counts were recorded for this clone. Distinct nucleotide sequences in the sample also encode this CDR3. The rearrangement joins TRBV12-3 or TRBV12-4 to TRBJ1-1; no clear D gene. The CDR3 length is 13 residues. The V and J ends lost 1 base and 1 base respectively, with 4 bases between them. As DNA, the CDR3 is TGTGCCAGCAGTTTAGGCGGGAACACTGAAGCTTTCTTT. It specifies CASSLGGNTEAFF.

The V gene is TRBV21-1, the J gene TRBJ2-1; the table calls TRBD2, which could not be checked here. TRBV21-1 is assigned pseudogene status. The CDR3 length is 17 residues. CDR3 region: CASSKETGRSSYNEQFF. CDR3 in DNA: TGTGCCAGCAGCAAAGAAACCGGGAGGAGCTCCTACAATGAGCAGTTCTTC.

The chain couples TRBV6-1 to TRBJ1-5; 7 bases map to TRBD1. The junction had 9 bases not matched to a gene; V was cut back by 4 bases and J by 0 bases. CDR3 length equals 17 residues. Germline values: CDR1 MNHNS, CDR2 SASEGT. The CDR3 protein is CASSVSGGLYSNQPQHF. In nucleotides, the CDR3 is TGTGCCAGCAGTGTGTCAGGGGGACTCTATAGCAATCAGCCCCAGCATTTT.

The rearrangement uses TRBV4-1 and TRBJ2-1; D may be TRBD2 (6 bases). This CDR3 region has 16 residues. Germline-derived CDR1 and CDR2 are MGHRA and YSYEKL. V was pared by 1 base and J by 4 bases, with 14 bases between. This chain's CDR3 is CASSQADGGPYNEQFF. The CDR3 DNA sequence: TGCGCCAGCAGCCAAGCCGACGGGGGACCATACAATGAGCAGTTCTTC.

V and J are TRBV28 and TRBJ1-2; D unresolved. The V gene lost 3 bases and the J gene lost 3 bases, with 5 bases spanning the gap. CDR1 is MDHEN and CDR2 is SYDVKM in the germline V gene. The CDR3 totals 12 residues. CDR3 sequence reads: CASSFSDYGYTF. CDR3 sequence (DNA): TGTGCCAGCAGTTTCTCTGACTATGGCTACACCTTC.

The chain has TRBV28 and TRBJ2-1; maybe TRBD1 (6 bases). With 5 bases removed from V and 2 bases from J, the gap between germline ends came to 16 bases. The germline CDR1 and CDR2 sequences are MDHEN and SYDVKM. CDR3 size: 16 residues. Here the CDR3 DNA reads TGTGCCAGCAGTCCTACCGGGACACCGCCCTACAATGAGCAGTTCTTC. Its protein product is CASSPTGTPPYNEQFF.

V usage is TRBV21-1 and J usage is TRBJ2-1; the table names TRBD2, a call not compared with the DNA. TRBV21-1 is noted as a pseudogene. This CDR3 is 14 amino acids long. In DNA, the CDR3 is TGTGCCAGCAGCAAATTAATGCTTCGGGGAGAGCAGTTCTTC. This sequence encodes CASSKLMLRGEQFF.

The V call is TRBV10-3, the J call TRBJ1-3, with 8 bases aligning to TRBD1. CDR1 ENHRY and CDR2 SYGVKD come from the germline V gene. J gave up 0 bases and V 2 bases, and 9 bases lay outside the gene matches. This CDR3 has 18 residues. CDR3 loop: CAISEGQGSPYSGNTIYF. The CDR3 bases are TGTGCCATCAGTGAGGGACAGGGAAGTCCTTACTCTGGAAACACCATATATTTT.

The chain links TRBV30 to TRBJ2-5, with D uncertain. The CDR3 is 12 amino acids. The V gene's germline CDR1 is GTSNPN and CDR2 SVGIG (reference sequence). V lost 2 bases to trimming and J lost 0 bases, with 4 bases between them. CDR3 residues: CAWSPYQETQYF. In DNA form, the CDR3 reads TGTGCCTGGAGTCCGTACCAAGAGACCCAGTACTTC.